This section outlines one T cell receptor beta chain sequence together with its context. Its target is unknown. The sample belongs to a study of cytomegalovirus exposure and HLA in healthy donors. The study's findings and limits: Researchers counted roughly 160 TCR beta chains as cytomegalovirus-associated.

Generated by immunoSEQ multiplex PCR, the TCRdb table keeps only in-frame clones and is missing some. This sample has some 150,000 clones, with around 83% found just once. This CDR3 spans 13 amino acids. V was trimmed by 1 base and J by 4 bases, leaving 8 bases between them. The V gene's germline CDR1 is SGHRS and CDR2 YFSETQ. The sequenced material came from PBMCs. The TCR originated in a human donor in good health. The chain is built from TRBV5-1 and TRBJ1-1, with D possibly being TRBD1 (5 bases). The CDR3 loop is CASSLSRATEAFF. DNA of the CDR3: TGCGCCAGCAGCTTGAGCAGGGCCACTGAAGCTTTCTTT.